Listed below are T cell receptor beta chains from one sample, sequenced in a study of regulatory T cells in long-lasting Graves disease. One entry per CDR3 protein results from TCRdb running MiXCR on the multiplex PCR reads. This table holds about half a million distinct CDR3 sequences, 20% to 25% found once. The sequenced sample was peripheral blood mononuclear cells (PBMCs), obtained when the disease was refractory, from a patient treated with antithyroid drugs. The receptors stem from a female donor with Graves disease. Each CDR3 is given without its conserved first and last residue. Fields, in order: D gene, V gene, J gene, CDR3 protein. The D gene is left open where the match is weak.

d_gene: .
v_gene: TRBV20-1
j_gene: TRBJ1-5
CDR3aa: SARVVHDSDQPQH

d_gene: TRBD1
v_gene: TRBV29-1
j_gene: TRBJ2-1
CDR3aa: SVERADRGIYNEQF

d_gene: TRBD1
v_gene: TRBV9
j_gene: TRBJ1-2
CDR3aa: ASSGLRGTGGENYGYT

d_gene: .
v_gene: TRBV11-2
j_gene: TRBJ2-1
CDR3aa: ASSLADSYNEQF

d_gene: .
v_gene: TRBV15
j_gene: TRBJ1-4
CDR3aa: ATSRDTLEKLF

d_gene: .
v_gene: TRBV20-1
j_gene: TRBJ2-7
CDR3aa: SASPGRGKGEQY

d_gene: .
v_gene: TRBV3-1
j_gene: TRBJ1-3
CDR3aa: ASSQEAGDAGNTIY

d_gene: TRBD2
v_gene: TRBV10-3
j_gene: TRBJ2-5
CDR3aa: AISATSGGAGEETQY

d_gene: .
v_gene: TRBV24-1
j_gene: TRBJ2-5
CDR3aa: ATSDPLRETQY

d_gene: .
v_gene: TRBV30
j_gene: TRBJ1-2
CDR3aa: AWSVVDYGYT

d_gene: .
v_gene: TRBV19
j_gene: TRBJ2-6
CDR3aa: ASSQGTSGANVLT

d_gene: .
v_gene: TRBV12-3/TRBV12-4
j_gene: TRBJ1-3
CDR3aa: ASRDRL

d_gene: .
v_gene: TRBV3-1
j_gene: TRBJ1-2
CDR3aa: ASSQDGRDNYGYT

d_gene: .
v_gene: TRBV12-3/TRBV12-4
j_gene: TRBJ2-7
CDR3aa: ASSLRAGTHEQY

d_gene: .
v_gene: TRBV28
j_gene: TRBJ1-1
CDR3aa: ASSLMENTEAF

d_gene: .
v_gene: TRBV20-1
j_gene: TRBJ2-4
CDR3aa: SALSRDIQY

d_gene: .
v_gene: TRBV10-3
j_gene: TRBJ1-1
CDR3aa: AISASAGTEAF

d_gene: .
v_gene: TRBV18
j_gene: TRBJ2-5
CDR3aa: ASSPPTAEETQY

d_gene: .
v_gene: TRBV19
j_gene: TRBJ1-6
CDR3aa: ASSIRGRNNSPLH

d_gene: .
v_gene: TRBV2
j_gene: TRBJ2-7
CDR3aa: ASSVTYEQY

d_gene: .
v_gene: TRBV19
j_gene: TRBJ2-1
CDR3aa: ASSIPRGEQF

d_gene: .
v_gene: TRBV3-1
j_gene: TRBJ1-2
CDR3aa: ASTKTGTYGYT

d_gene: .
v_gene: TRBV28
j_gene: TRBJ2-3
CDR3aa: ASSPPPALGDRKDTQY

d_gene: .
v_gene: TRBV19
j_gene: TRBJ1-1
CDR3aa: ASSTQGVANTEAF

d_gene: .
v_gene: TRBV6-2/TRBV6-3
j_gene: TRBJ2-5
CDR3aa: ASSYRYREETQY

d_gene: TRBD2
v_gene: TRBV25-1
j_gene: TRBJ2-2
CDR3aa: ASSAGGGTGELF

d_gene: TRBD2
v_gene: TRBV11-3
j_gene: TRBJ2-7
CDR3aa: ASTISGSPPPPYEQY

d_gene: TRBD1
v_gene: TRBV10-3
j_gene: TRBJ2-7
CDR3aa: AISATGISYEQY

d_gene: .
v_gene: TRBV5-1
j_gene: TRBJ1-1
CDR3aa: ASSSVDSSTEAF

d_gene: .
v_gene: TRBV4-1
j_gene: TRBJ1-1
CDR3aa: ASSQDIMNTEAF

d_gene: TRBD1
v_gene: TRBV6-5
j_gene: TRBJ2-3
CDR3aa: ASSYDDRGDDTQY

d_gene: .
v_gene: TRBV6-1
j_gene: TRBJ1-2
CDR3aa: ASSTEGTHGYT

d_gene: TRBD1
v_gene: TRBV7-8
j_gene: TRBJ1-2
CDR3aa: ASSPQGAPGGYT

d_gene: TRBD2
v_gene: TRBV12-5
j_gene: TRBJ2-2
CDR3aa: ASGRPGLAGGFTGELF

d_gene: .
v_gene: TRBV30
j_gene: TRBJ1-2
CDR3aa: AWSTDGTYGYT

d_gene: .
v_gene: TRBV29-1
j_gene: TRBJ2-7
CDR3aa: SVEVLEGIEQY

d_gene: .
v_gene: TRBV12-3/TRBV12-4
j_gene: TRBJ1-1
CDR3aa: ASSLGPGRGTEAF

d_gene: TRBD2
v_gene: TRBV20-1
j_gene: TRBJ2-3
CDR3aa: SVATSVPDTQY

d_gene: .
v_gene: TRBV6-1
j_gene: TRBJ1-5
CDR3aa: ASSDFVSGFYQPQH

d_gene: .
v_gene: TRBV6-5
j_gene: TRBJ1-4
CDR3aa: ASSYRDLGEKLF

d_gene: .
v_gene: TRBV30
j_gene: TRBJ2-7
CDR3aa: AWSVKGASYEQY

d_gene: TRBD1
v_gene: TRBV27
j_gene: TRBJ2-7
CDR3aa: ASSGDRGVGDYEQY

d_gene: .
v_gene: TRBV12-3/TRBV12-4
j_gene: TRBJ2-7
CDR3aa: ASSRTLSYEQY

d_gene: TRBD2
v_gene: TRBV5-8
j_gene: TRBJ2-3
CDR3aa: ASSLGLAGRDTQY

d_gene: .
v_gene: TRBV28
j_gene: TRBJ2-1
CDR3aa: ASSLADEQF

d_gene: .
v_gene: TRBV11-2
j_gene: TRBJ2-7
CDR3aa: ASRSIRDPRLYEQY

d_gene: .
v_gene: TRBV5-1
j_gene: TRBJ1-1
CDR3aa: ASSLAGGPAANTEAF

d_gene: .
v_gene: TRBV13
j_gene: TRBJ2-7
CDR3aa: ASSQSVYEQY

d_gene: .
v_gene: TRBV2
j_gene: TRBJ2-7
CDR3aa: ATTDYYEQY

d_gene: TRBD1
v_gene: TRBV5-1
j_gene: TRBJ1-2
CDR3aa: ASSARTGYGYT

d_gene: .
v_gene: TRBV9
j_gene: TRBJ2-2
CDR3aa: ASSPYTGQTGELF

d_gene: .
v_gene: TRBV2
j_gene: TRBJ1-2
CDR3aa: ASGLTYGYT

d_gene: .
v_gene: TRBV10-3
j_gene: TRBJ1-5
CDR3aa: AISDRGQPQH

d_gene: .
v_gene: TRBV5-6
j_gene: TRBJ2-7
CDR3aa: ASKSMDYEQY